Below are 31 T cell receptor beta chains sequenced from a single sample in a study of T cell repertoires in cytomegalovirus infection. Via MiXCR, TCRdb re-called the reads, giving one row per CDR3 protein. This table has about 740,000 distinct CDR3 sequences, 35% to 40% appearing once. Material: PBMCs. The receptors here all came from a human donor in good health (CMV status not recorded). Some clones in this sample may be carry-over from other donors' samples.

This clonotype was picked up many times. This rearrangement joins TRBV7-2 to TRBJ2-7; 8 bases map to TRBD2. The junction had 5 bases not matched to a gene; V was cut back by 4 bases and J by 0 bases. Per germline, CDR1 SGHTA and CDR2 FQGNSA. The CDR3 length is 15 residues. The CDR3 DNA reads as TGTGCCAGCAGCTCCATGGCGGGGGGCTCCTACGAGCAGTACTTC. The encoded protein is CASSSMAGGSYEQYF.

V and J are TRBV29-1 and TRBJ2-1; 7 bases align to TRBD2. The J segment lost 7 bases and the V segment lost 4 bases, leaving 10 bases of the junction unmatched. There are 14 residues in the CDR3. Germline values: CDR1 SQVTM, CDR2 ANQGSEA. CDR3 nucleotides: TGCAGCGTTGGGAAGATGGGGGAGGGTAATGAGCAGTTCTTC. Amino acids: CSVGKMGEGNEQFF.

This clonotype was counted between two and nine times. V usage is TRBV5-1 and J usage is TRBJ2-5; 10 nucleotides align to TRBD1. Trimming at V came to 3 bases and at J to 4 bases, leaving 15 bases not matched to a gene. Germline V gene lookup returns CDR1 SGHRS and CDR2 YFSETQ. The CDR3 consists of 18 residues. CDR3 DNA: TGCGCCAGCAGCTGGGGACCAGACAGGGGGCTCCCCGGAGAGACCCAGTACTTC. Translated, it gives CASSWGPDRGLPGETQYF.

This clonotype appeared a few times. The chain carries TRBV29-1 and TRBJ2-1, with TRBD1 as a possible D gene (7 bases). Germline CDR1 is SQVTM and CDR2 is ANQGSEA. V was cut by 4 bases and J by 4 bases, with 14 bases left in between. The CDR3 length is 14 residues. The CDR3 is CSVGQGGLYNEQFF. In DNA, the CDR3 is TGCAGCGTTGGACAGGGAGGATTGTACAATGAGCAGTTCTTC.

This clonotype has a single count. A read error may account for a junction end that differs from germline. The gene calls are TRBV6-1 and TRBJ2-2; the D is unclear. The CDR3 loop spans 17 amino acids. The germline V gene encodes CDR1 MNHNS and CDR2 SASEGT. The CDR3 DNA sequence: TGTGCCAGCAGTGAAGCGCTTGAGACCACATACACCGGGCAGCTGTTTTTT. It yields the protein CASSEALETTYTGQLFF.

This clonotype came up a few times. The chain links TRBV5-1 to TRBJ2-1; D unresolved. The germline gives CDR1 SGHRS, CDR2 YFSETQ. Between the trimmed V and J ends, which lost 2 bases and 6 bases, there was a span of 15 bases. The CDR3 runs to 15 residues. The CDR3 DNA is TGCGCCAGCAGCTTCTCCCAGGACGGTCGCAATGAGCAGTTCTTC. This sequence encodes CASSFSQDGRNEQFF. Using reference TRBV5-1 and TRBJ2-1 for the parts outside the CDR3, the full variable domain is KAGVTQTPRYLIKTRGQQVTLSCSPISGHRSVSWYQQTPGQGLQFLFEYFSETQRNKGNFPGRFSGRQFSNSRSEMNVSTLELGDSALYLCASSFSQDGRNEQFFGPGTRLTVL.

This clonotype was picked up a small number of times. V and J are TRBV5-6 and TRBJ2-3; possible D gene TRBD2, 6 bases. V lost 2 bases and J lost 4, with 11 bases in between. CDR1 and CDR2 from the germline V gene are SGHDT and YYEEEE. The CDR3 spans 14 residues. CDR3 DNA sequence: TGTGCCAGCAGCTTAACCGGGGGACCAGATACGCAGTATTTT. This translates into CASSLTGGPDTQYF.

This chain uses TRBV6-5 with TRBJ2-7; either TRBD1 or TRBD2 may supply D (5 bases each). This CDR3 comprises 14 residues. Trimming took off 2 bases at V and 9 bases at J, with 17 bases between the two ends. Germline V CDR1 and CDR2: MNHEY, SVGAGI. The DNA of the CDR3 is TGTGCCAGCAGTTACGGACACGACGGTCGGGGGCAGTACTTC. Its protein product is CASSYGHDGRGQYF.

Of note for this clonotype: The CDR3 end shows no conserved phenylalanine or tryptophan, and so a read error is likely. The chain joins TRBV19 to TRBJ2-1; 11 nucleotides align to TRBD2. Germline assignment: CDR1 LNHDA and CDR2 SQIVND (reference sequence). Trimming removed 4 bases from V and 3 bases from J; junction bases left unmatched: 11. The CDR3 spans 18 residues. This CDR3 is CASSNPTVAGGIYNEQFL. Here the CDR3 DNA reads TGTGCCAGTAGTAACCCCACCGTAGCGGGAGGGATCTACAATGAGCAGTTCTTA.

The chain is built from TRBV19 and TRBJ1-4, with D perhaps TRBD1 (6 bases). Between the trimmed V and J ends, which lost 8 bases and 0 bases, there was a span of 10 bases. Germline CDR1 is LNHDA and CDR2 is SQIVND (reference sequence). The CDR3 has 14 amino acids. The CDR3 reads CASGRTATNEKLFF. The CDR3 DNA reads TGTGCCAGTGGAAGGACAGCAACTAATGAAAAACTGTTTTTT.

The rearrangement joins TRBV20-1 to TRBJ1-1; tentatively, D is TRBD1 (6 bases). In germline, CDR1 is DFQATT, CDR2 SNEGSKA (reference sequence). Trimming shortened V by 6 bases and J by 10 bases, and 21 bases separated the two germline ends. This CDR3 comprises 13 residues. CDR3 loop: CSAPYRDKSRAFF. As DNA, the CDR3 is TGCAGTGCGCCGTACCGGGACAAGAGCCGAGCTTTCTTT.

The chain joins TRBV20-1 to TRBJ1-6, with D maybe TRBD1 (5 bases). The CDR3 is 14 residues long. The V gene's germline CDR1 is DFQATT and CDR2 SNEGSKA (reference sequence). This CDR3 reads CSAPGASDNSPLHF. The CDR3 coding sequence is TGCAGCGCCCCTGGGGCGAGCGATAATTCACCCCTCCACTTT.

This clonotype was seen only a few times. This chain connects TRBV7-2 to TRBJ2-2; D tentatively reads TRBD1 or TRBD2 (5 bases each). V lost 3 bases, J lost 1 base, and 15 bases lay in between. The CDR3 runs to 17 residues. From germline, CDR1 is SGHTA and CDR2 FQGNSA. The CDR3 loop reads CASSFMGPTRNTGELFF. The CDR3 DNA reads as TGTGCCAGCAGCTTCATGGGACCTACAAGGAACACCGGGGAGCTGTTTTTT.

The DNA for the CDR3 is TGTGCCAGCAGCGTAGTTGAAGGGATTGTCGCAGATACGCAGTATTTT. It is translated as CASSVVEGIVADTQYF. This chain connects TRBV9 to TRBJ2-3, with unresolved D. The CDR3 totals 16 residues. CDR1 SGDLS and CDR2 YYNGEE come from the germline V gene. V lost 0 bases, J lost 4 bases, and 15 bases lay in between.

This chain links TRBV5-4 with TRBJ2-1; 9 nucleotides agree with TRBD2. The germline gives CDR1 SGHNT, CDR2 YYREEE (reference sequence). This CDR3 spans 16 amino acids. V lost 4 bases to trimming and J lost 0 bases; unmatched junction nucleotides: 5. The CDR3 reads CASSRRLADSYNEQFF. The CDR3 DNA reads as TGTGCCAGCAGCCGGAGACTAGCGGACTCCTACAATGAGCAGTTCTTC.

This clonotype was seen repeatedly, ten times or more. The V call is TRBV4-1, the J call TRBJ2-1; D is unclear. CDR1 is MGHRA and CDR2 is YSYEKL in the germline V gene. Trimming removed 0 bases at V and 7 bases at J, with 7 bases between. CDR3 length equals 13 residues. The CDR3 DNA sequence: TGCGCCAGCAGCCAAGATGCGTGGAATGAGCAGTTCTTC. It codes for CASSQDAWNEQFF.

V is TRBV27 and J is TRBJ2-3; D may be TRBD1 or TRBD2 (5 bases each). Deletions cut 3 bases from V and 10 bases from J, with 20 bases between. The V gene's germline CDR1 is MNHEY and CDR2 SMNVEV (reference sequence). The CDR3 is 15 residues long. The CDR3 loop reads CASSLSGAPGESQYF. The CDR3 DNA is TGTGCCAGCAGTTTGTCCGGGGCTCCCGGGGAATCGCAGTATTTT.

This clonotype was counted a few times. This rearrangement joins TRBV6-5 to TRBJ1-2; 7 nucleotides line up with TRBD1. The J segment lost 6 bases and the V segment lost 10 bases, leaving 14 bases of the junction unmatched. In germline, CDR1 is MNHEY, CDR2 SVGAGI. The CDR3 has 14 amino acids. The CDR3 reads CATLRPGTADGYTF. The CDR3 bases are TGTGCCACACTACGACCGGGGACAGCGGATGGCTACACCTTC.

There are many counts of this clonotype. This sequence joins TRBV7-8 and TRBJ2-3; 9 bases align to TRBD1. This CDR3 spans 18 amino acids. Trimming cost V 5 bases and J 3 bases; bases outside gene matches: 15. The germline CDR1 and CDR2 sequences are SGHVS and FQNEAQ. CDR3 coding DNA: TGTGCCAGCAGCGGTCCCGGGACAGGGCCGAGACCTACAGATACGCAGTATTTT. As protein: CASSGPGTGPRPTDTQYF. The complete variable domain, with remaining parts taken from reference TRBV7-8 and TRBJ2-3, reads GAGVSQSPRYKVAKRGQDVALRCDPISGHVSLFWYQQALGQGPEFLTYFQNEAQLDKSGLPSDRFFAERPEGSVSTLKIQRTQQEDSAVYLCASSGPGTGPRPTDTQYFGPGTRLTVL.

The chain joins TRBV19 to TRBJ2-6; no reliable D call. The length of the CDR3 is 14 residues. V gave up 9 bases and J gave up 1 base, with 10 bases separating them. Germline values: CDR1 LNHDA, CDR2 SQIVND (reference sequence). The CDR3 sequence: CASSRASGANVLTF. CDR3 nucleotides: TGTGCCAGCAGCCGGGCTTCTGGGGCCAACGTCCTGACTTTC. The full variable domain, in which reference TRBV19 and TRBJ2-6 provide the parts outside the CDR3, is DGGITQSPKYLFRKEGQNVTLSCEQNLNHDAMYWYRQDPGQGLRLIYYSQIVNDFQKGDIAEGYSVSREKKESFPLTVTSAQKNPTAFYLCASSRASGANVLTFGAGSRLTVL.

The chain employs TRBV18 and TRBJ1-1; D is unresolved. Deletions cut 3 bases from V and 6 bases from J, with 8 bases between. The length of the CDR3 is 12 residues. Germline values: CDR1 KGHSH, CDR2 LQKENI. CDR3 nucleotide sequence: TGTGCCAGCTCACCTGCTCAGGCTGAAGCTTTCTTT. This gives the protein CASSPAQAEAFF.

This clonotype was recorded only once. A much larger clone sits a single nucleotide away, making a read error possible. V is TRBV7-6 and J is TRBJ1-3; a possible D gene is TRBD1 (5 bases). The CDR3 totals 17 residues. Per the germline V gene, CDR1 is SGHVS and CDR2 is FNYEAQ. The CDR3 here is CASSLGRGRGSGNTISF. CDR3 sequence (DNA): TGTGCCAGCAGCTTAGGACGTGGGAGGGGAAGTGGAAACACCATATCTTTT.

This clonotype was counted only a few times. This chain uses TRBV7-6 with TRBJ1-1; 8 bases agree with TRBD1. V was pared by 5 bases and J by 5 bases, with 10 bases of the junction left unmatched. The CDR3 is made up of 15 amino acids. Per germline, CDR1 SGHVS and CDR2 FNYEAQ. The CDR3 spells CASSPDSDRGTEAFF. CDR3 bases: TGTGCCAGCAGCCCTGACTCAGACAGGGGAACTGAAGCTTTCTTT.

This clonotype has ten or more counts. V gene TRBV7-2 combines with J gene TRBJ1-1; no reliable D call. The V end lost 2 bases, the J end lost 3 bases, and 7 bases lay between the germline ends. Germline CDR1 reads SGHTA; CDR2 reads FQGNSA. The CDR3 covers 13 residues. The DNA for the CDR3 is TGTGCCAGCAGCTTAAGGACGGACACTGAAGCTTTCTTT. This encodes CASSLRTDTEAFF.

The CDR3 is CASSPGGQILNGYTF. CDR3 DNA sequence: TGTGCCAGCTCACCCGGGGGCCAGATCCTGAATGGCTACACCTTC. The rearrangement uses TRBV18 and TRBJ1-2; possible D gene TRBD1, 6 bases. Germline loops: CDR1 KGHSH, CDR2 LQKENI. The CDR3 sequence is 15 residues long. Trimming pared 3 bases from V and 6 bases from J, leaving 17 bases between.

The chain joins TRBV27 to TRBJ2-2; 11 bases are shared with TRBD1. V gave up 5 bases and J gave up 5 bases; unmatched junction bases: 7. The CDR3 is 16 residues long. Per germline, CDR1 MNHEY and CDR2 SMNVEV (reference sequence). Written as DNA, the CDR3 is TGTGCCAGCAGTCCTTGGGACAGGGGGGAAACCGGGGAGCTGTTTTTT. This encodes CASSPWDRGETGELFF.

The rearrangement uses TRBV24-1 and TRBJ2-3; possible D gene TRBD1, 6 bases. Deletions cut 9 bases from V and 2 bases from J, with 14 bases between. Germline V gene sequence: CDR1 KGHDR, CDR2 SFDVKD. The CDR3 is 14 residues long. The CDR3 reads CATQGLPNTDTQYF. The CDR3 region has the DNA TGTGCCACCCAGGGGCTGCCAAACACAGATACGCAGTATTTT.

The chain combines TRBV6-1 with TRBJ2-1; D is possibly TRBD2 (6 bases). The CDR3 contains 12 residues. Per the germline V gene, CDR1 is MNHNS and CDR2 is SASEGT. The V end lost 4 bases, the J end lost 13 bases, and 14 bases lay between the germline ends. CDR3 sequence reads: CASSVGTLSQFF. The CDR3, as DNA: TGTGCCAGCAGTGTCGGGACTTTGTCCCAGTTCTTC.

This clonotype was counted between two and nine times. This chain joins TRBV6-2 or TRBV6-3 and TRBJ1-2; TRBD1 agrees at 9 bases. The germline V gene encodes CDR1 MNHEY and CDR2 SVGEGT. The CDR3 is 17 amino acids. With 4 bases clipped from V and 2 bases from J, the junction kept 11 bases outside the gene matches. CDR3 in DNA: TGTGCCAGCAGTTCTACAGGGGGCGACCCCCTAAACTATGGCTACACCTTC. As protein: CASSSTGGDPLNYGYTF.

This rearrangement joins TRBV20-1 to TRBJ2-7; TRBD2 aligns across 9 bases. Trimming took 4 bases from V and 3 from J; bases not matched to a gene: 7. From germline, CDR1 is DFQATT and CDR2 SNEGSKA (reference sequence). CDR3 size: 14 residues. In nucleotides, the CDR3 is TGCAGTGCTATAACCGCTAGCGGGGACTACGAGCAGTACTTC. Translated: CSAITASGDYEQYF.

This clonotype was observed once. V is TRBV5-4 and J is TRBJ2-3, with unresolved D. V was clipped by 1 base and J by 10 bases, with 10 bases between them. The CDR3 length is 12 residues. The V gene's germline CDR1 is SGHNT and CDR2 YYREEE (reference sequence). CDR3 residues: CASSLPGSPQYF. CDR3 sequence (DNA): TGTGCCAGCAGCTTGCCAGGCTCTCCGCAGTATTTT.